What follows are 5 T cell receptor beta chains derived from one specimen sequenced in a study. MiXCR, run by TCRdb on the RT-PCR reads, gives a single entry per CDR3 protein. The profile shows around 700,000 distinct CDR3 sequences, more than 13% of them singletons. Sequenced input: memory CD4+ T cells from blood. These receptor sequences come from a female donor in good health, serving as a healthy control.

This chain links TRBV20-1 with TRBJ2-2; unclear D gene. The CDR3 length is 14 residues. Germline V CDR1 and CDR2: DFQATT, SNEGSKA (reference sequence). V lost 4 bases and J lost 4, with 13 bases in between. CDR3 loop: CSATSSPVTGELFF. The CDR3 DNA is TGCAGTGCTACCTCCTCCCCCGTCACCGGGGAGCTGTTTTTT.

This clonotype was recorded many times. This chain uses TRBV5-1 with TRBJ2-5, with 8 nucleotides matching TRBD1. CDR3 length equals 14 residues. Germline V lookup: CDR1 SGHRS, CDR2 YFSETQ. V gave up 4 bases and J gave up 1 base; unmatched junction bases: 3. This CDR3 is CASSPGTGQETQYF. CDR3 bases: TGCGCCAGCAGCCCCGGGACAGGCCAAGAGACCCAGTACTTC.

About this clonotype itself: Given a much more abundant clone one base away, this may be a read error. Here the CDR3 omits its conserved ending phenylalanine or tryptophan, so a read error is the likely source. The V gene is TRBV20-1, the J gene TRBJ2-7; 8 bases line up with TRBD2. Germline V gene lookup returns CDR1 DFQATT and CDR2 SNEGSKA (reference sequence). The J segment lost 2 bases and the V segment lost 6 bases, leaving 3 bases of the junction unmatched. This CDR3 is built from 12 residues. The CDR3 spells CSARGRTYEQYL. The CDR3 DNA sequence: TGCAGTGCCCGCGGGAGGACCTACGAGCAGTACCTC.

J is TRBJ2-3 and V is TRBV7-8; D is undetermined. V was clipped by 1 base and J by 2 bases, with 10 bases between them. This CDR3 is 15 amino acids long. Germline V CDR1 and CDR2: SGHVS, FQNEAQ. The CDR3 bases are TGTGCCAGCAGCTTAGGAGCCCCGCTCACAGATACGCAGTATTTT. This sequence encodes CASSLGAPLTDTQYF.

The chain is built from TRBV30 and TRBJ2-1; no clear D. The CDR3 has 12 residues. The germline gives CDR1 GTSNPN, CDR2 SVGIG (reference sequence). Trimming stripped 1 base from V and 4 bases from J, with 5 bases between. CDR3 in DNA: TGTGCCTGGAGTGCCCGGTACAATGAGCAGTTCTTC. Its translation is CAWSARYNEQFF.